This T cell receptor (beta chain) is from a study of shared clonotypes between healthy human individuals (dated by TCRdb to about 2020). Some background on the complete study: A couple of women and three men aged 18 to 49 years were included in the cohort. For each donor, CD4 naive and CD4 memory were each run on three plates, CD8 naive on two plates, and CD8 memory on one plate. To estimate repertoire size and how much clonotype sharing occurs between individuals, the study deeply sequenced the blood TCR repertoires of 5 or 6 healthy adults. Libraries were prepared and TCR repertoires were sequenced by different laboratories using diverse techniques, in order to increase sequencing depth and limit assay-specific biases. Per donor, leukapheresis produced somewhere between about 0.94 and 9 billion PBMCs.

TCR CDR3 regions were amplified from genomic DNA by multiplex PCR using the deep immunoSEQ assay. Genomic DNA extracted from each cell subset was distributed evenly over all wells of several immunoSEQ 96-well plates, and each plate served as one replicate. For sorted subsets, each replicate PCR was loaded with 200 ng genomic DNA, equivalent to some 27,000 T cell genomes. Purified libraries were quantified with a Qubit 3.0 fluorometer, sized on a Bioanalyzer 2100, and re-quantified with the KAPA Library Quantification kit. A separate single-read 150-cycle Illumina NextSeq 550 flow cell was used to sequence each immunoSEQ 96-well plate. Processing in the source paper ran as follows. Because the immunoSEQ output included only junctional sequences and no quality scores, the filtering could not be the same as the filtering used for full-length reads. To assign V/J genes and CDR3, sequences were annotated against IMGT germline references using PyIR, a Python wrapper for IgBLAST v1.9. Reads were filtered out if the reads had weak V/J assignments (E-value above 1e-6), no CDR3, stop codons, out-of-frame junctions, or ambiguous translated residues. A V3J clonotype was defined by an identical inferred V gene, J gene, and CDR3 amino acid sequence. To compute the percentage overlap between repertoires, the number of shared unique clonotypes was divided by the size of the smaller repertoire. Three approaches were used to assess repertoire richness: RTK rarefaction, the Chao1 estimator, and Recon v2.1 estimates of unobserved clonotypes. For all TCRbeta clonotypes obtained by the gDNA method from several donors, generation probabilities were computed with OLGA. In TCRdb, the immuneACCESS table is reduced to in-frame sequences with V and J assigned. These tables do not hold every clone; where another copy was compared, an unresolved V gene accounts for under half, and the others remain unexplained. That table gives V, J and clone size, and the DNA gave D and trimming. The sample data list fewer than 1 million clones, and around 96% of these were observed just once. Under 0.25% of the sample comes from the top ten.

Per the germline V gene, SGDLS is the CDR1 and YYNGEE is the CDR2. There are 14 amino acids in the CDR3, from cysteine to phenylalanine inclusive. Just CDR3 DNA is preserved here, 42 bases in frame from base 1. At the junction V is shortened by 4 bases and J by 8 bases; bases outside the gene matches: 4. The investigation overall reported the following: About 5% of naive CD4, around 4% of naive CD8, 2.3% of memory CD4, and about 0.4% of memory CD8 clonotypes were shared across a few donors. Sampling was restricted to blood, and TCR repertoires in tissue are likely to differ from TCR repertoires in blood. Incomplete sequencing was indicated by rarefaction of sorted-subset datasets, despite the large sequencing depth. Naive subsets generally had larger estimated clonotype richness than memory subsets did. Pairwise subsampling led to the expectation that sequencing depth would affect the degree of clonotype sharing among donors. Compared with non-shared clonotypes, clonotypes shared by all four sorted-subset donors had higher generation probabilities. The small number of donors limited the genetic and exposure-history diversity represented.

A remark on this clone: No antigen is known for it. The record has no base qualities; no much larger clone is one base away.

CD8 naive samples were CD45RO-negative cells positively selected for CCR7, giving a CD45RA+CCR7+ population that excluded TemRA cells. The donors were healthy, HIV-negative adults who had no recently reported acute infections or vaccinations. Only Caucasian adults living in Nashville, Tennessee, USA were represented among the donors. Blood was obtained by leukapheresis, after which PBMCs were separated by Ficoll-Histopaque density gradient centrifugation and cryopreserved in liquid nitrogen vapor phase. Analytical flow cytometry was used to check the purity and quantity of each magnetically sorted T cell population. Genomic DNA was isolated from each sorted fraction and quantified by UV absorbance on a Nanodrop 2000c.

The TCR originated in a man aged 30-40 years in good health. Recombination connected TRBV9 to TRBJ2-1, with TRBD2 identical over 12 junction bases. Sequencing was carried out using naive CD8+ T cells sorted from blood. The cell subset or site label for this specimen denotes: CD45RA+CCR7+. The DNA sequence follows: TGTGCCAGCAGCCCTAGCGGGAGGGGCCATGAGCAGTTCTTC. Translation gives CASSPSGRGHEQFF.